A single sample is the source of the 5 T cell receptor beta chains below, sequenced in a study of blood T cell repertoires in COVID-19. Using immunoSEQ multiplex PCR, the repertoire was profiled, and TCRdb retains in-frame clones only, with some absent. The sample records 170,000 or so clones, over 75% being singletons. The sequenced material came from PBMCs or T cells enriched from blood (not recorded which). These receptors all come from a woman in her forties or fifties who had recovered from COVID-19.

The chain links TRBV5-1 to TRBJ2-7; 7 bases are a match to TRBD2. V lost 5 bases, J lost 5 bases, and 13 bases stayed unmatched. CDR3 size: 15 residues. In germline, CDR1 is SGHRS, CDR2 YFSETQ. The CDR3 here is CASSSSGDTVNEQYF. The CDR3, as DNA: TGCGCCAGCAGTTCAAGCGGGGATACCGTCAACGAGCAGTACTTC.

CDR3 residues: CASSLGRAYNEQFF. DNA for the CDR3: TGTGCCAGCAGCTTGGGCAGGGCCTACAATGAGCAGTTCTTC. The rearrangement links TRBV5-8 to TRBJ2-1; possibly TRBD1 for D (5 bases). The V gene lost 0 bases and the J gene lost 2 bases, with 6 bases spanning the gap. Germline loops: CDR1 SGHTS, CDR2 YDEGEE. CDR3 size: 14 residues. The full variable domain, its missing parts supplied by reference TRBV5-8 and TRBJ2-1, is EAGVTQSPTHLIKTRGQQATLRCSPISGHTSVYWYQQALGLGLQFLLWYDEGEERNRGNFPPRFSGRQFPNYSSELNVNALELEDSALYLCASSLGRAYNEQFFGPGTRLTVL.

The chain has TRBV5-1 and TRBJ2-6; D may be TRBD1 (5 bases). The V gene lost 1 base and the J gene lost 3 bases, with 14 bases spanning the gap. Germline V gene sequence: CDR1 SGHRS, CDR2 YFSETQ. This CDR3 contains 17 residues. The CDR3 region is CASSLHGAGGGANVLTF. In DNA, the CDR3 is TGCGCCAGCAGCTTGCATGGGGCAGGCGGTGGGGCCAACGTCCTGACTTTC.

The chain uses TRBV6-6 and TRBJ1-2; 8 nucleotides agree with TRBD1. Losses at the gene ends were 5 bases for V and 4 bases for J; bases not matched to a gene: 3. Germline V gene lookup returns CDR1 MNHNY and CDR2 SVGAGI (reference sequence). There are 13 residues in the CDR3. This CDR3 is CASSPGGGYGYTF. The CDR3 nucleotides read TGTGCCAGCAGTCCAGGGGGCGGCTATGGCTACACCTTC.

The CDR3 nucleotides are TGTGCCAGCAGTTTCTTGACAACAGCTGAAGCTTTCTTT. This codes for CASSFLTTAEAFF. The chain has TRBV12-3 or TRBV12-4 and TRBJ1-1, with D unresolved. V was trimmed by 3 bases and J by 6 bases, leaving 11 bases between them. The CDR3 runs to 13 residues.